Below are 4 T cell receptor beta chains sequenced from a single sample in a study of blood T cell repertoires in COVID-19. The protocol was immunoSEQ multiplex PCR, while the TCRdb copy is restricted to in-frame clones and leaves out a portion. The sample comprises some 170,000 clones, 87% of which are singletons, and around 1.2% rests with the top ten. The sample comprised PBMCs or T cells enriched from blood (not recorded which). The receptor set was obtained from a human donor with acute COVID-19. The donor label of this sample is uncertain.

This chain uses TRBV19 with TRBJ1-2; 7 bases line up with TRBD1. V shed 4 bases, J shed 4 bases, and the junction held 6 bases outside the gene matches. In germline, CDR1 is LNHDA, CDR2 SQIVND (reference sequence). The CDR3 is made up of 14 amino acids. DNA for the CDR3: TGTGCCAGTAGTAAGGAGGGGGCACTCTATGGCTACACCTTC. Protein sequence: CASSKEGALYGYTF.

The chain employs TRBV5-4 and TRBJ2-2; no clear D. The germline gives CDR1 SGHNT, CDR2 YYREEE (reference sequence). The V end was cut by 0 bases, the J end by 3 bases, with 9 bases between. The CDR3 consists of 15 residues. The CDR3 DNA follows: TGTGCCAGCAGCTTGGCAGCGAAGGACACCGGGGAGCTGTTTTTT. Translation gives CASSLAAKDTGELFF.

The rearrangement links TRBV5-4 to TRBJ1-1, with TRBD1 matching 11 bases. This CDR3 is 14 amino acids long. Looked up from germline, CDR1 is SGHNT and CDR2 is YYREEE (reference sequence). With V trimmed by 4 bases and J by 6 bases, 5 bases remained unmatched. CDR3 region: CASSQGQGVSEAFF. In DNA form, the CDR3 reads TGTGCCAGCAGCCAGGGACAGGGGGTTTCTGAAGCTTTCTTT.

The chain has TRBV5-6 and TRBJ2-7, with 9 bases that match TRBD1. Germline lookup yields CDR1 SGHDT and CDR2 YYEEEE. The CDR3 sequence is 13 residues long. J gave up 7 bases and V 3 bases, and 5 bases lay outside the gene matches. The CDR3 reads CASSWDRAWEQYF. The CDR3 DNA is TGTGCCAGCAGCTGGGACAGGGCCTGGGAGCAGTACTTC.